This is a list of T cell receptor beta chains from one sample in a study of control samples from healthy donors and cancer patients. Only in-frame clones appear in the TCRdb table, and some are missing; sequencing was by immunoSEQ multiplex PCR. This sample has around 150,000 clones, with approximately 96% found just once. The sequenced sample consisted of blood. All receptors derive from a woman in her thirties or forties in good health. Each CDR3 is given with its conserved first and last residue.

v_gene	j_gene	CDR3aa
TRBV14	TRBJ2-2	CASAGIPAWELFF
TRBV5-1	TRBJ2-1	CASSLDGQLTYNEQFF
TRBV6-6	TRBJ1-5	CASTTPRGDQPQHF
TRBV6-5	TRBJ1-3	CASSPQGNPGNTIYF
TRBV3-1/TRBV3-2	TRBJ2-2	CASSRSSVSGELFF
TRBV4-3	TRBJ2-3	CASSQDPLAGLTDTQYF
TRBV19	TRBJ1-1	CASSIDPNTEAFF
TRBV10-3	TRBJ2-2	CAISESRNTGELFF
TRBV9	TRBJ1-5	CASSGGQGLQPQHF
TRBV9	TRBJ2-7	CASSLYSQGGYEQYF
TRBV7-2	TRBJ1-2	CASSFPTGNYGYTF
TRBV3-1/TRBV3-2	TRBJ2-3	CASRDTGTPGAQYF
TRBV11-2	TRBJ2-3	CASSLLGTDTQYF
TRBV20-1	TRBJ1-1	CSASGGDRGPEAFF
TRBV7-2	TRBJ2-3	CASSQMTSGGTDTQYF
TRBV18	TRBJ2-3	CASSPPSGTDTQYF
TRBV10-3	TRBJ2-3	CAISELGDTQYF
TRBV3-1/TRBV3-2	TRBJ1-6	CASSNTGQINSPLHF
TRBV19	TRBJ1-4	CASSPTQGVNNEKLFF
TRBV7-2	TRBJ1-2	CASSFTGRGDGYTF
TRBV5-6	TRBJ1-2	CASSSPNPQGFNGYTF
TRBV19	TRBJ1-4	CASSDVGGEKLFF
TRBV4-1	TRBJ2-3	CASSQKELDSGPSDTQYF
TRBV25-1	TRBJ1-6	CASSESGGGNNSPLHF
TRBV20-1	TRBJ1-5	CSASSLDRGSFQPQHF
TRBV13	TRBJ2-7	CASSGQGSYEQYF
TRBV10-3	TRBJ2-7	CAISESAYEQYF
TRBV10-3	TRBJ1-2	CAISEVLQGRNYGYTF
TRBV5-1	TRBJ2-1	CASGAGVQNEQFF
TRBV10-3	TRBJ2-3	CAISKSGESSTDTQYF
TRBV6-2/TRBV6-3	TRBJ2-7	CASSLPSEETYEQYF
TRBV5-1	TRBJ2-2	CASSLGPNTGELFF
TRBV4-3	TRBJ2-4	CASSQAFQRGNIQYF
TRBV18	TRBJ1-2	CASSPRDQRSSGGYTF
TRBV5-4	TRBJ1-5	CASSPDRNQPQHF
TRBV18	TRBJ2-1	CASSPLTAGTSGRNEQFF
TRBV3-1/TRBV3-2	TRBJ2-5	CASSQVRQGAPGKETQYF
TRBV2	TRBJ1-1	CATQATNTEAFF
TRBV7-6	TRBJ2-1	CASSLEGTRILGEQFF
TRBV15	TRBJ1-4	CATSRGGGKKLFF
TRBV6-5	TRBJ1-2	CASSYSNGVQTYGYTF
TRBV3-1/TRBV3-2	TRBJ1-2	CASSQGVGPGHF
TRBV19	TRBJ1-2	CASSIDRGGSGYTF
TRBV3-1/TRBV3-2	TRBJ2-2	CASSPDWVAGGPNHPGELFF
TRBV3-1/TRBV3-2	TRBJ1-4	CASSQLGIRTSQSGKLFF
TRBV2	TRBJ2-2	CASSEERRNTGELFF
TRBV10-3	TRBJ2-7	CAIEERINSYEQYF
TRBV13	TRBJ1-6	CASSYRDSYNSPLHF
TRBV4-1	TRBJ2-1	CASSQDVGLAGINEQFF
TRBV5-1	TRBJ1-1	CASSTDLADTEAFF
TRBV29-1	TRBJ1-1	CSVHLRLLNTEAFF
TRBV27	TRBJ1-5	CASSLGRENQPQHF
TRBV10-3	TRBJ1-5	CAISDGQTSNQPQHF
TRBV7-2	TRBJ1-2	CASSFQTGGEGGYTF
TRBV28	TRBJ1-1	CASSSQGPEAFF
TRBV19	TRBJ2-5	CASSMSIIETQYF
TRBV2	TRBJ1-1	CASRQTGPDAMNTEAFF